A selection of T cell receptor beta chains follows, all from one sample in a study of T cell repertoires in MIS-A myocarditis. Sequencing used immunoSEQ multiplex PCR; TCRdb keeps in-frame clones, though not all of them. This table holds 15,000 or so clones, roughly 74% found once. Sequenced sample: left ventricle heart tissue obtained at autopsy. Receptors were obtained from a man aged 18 to 30 with fulminant myocarditis from multisystem inflammatory syndrome in adults (MIS-A) after COVID-19. Both conserved end residues are trimmed from each CDR3.

V gene	J gene	CDR3 protein
TRBV4-2	TRBJ1-6	ASSQARQGNSPLH
TRBV2	TRBJ1-2	ASSRKGHEATGGHGYT
TRBV24-1	TRBJ2-5	ATSDYGPSGVSETQY
TRBV5-1	TRBJ1-1	ASSQGGLGTEAF
TRBV25-1	TRBJ1-4	ASSERTGVATNEKLF
TRBV2	TRBJ2-4	ASRQGNIQY
TRBV4-1	TRBJ2-5	ASSSPPGTLKETQY
TRBV2	TRBJ2-3	ASSEEGMASGVTDTQY
TRBV24-1	TRBJ1-1	ATSERRGSEAF
TRBV4-3	TRBJ2-7	ASSQTRDPNEQY
TRBV24-1	TRBJ2-5	ATSGAGSSGETQY
TRBV21-1	TRBJ2-7	ASSISQGGPTYEQY
TRBV5-4	TRBJ2-3	ASSQGGTQY
TRBV27	TRBJ1-5	ASAPDRLLSNQPQH
TRBV2	TRBJ2-1	ASSDGDRPSSYNEQF
TRBV6-6	TRBJ2-1	ASGRTRGEQF
TRBV7-2	TRBJ2-7	ASSLAGGSYEQY
TRBV27	TRBJ1-2	ASRILNGANYGYT
TRBV27	TRBJ1-5	ASSPISGTGVEPQH
TRBV7-2	TRBJ2-2	ASSLWGQGASGELF
TRBV6-6	TRBJ2-1	ASSLTGSYNEQF
TRBV7-6	TRBJ2-5	ASSSITGVQETQY
TRBV27	TRBJ2-1	ASSSRMALSYNEQF
TRBV19	TRBJ2-4	ASSATGLSSKNIQY
TRBV6-5	TRBJ2-3	ASTGDSSRADTQY
TRBV27	TRBJ2-1	ASSLFSGRNNEQF
TRBV6-5	TRBJ1-1	ASSYSTGVTEAF
TRBV6-6	TRBJ1-2	ASSKTDRDYGYT
TRBV30	TRBJ2-6	AWSPRRGANVLT
TRBV9	TRBJ2-1	ASSASSLSSYNEQF
TRBV18	TRBJ2-3	ASSPRTSGSKAGTDTQY
TRBV27	TRBJ1-1	ASSLDRGLMNTEAF
TRBV2	TRBJ2-1	ASSPFQGRVDNEQF
TRBV6-5	TRBJ2-5	ASRTASVMAQY
TRBV27	TRBJ2-7	ASSRKGGYEQY
TRBV5-1	TRBJ2-7	ASSLAGGGEY
TRBV5-5	TRBJ1-5	ASSLEGGNQPQH
TRBV5-5	TRBJ1-5	ASSLAAPYSNQPQH
TRBV7-9	TRBJ2-5	ASSLYSGETQY
TRBV6-2/TRBV6-3	TRBJ2-1	ASSSLAGGKFYNEQF
TRBV7-9	TRBJ2-7	ASSLDHRHYEQY
TRBV2	TRBJ1-1	ASSERGGMNTEAF